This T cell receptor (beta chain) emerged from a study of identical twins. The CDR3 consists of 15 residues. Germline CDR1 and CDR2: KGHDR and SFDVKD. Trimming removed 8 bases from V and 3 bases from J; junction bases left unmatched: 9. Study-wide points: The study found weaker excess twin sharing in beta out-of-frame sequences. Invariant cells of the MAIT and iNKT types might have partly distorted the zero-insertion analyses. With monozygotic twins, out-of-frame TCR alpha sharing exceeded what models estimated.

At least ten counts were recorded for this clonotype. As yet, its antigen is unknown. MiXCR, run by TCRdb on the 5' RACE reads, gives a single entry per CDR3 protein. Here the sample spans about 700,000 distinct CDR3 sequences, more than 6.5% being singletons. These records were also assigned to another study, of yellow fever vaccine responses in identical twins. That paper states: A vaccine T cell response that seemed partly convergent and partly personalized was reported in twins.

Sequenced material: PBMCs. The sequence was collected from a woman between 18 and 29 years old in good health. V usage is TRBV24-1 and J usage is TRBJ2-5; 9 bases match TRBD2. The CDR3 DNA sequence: TGTGCCACCACACCCGATTTAGCGGGGGAAGAGACCCAGTACTTC. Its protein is CATTPDLAGEETQYF.